This T cell receptor (beta chain) was found in a study of quantifying T cell responses using KT2 cells. The wider study: RNA was reverse transcribed with TCR alpha and beta constant-region primers.

An oligo carrying a UMI was ligated to the cDNA 3' end. The first PCR ran 3 to 5 cycles with an equimolar RC1.1 and RC1.2 beta primer mix. One entry per CDR3 protein, called by TCRdb with MiXCR from the UMI-ligation and nested PCR reads. In the table there are just under 50,000 distinct CDR3 sequences, approximately 10% of which are singletons. Germline V gene lookup returns CDR1 KGHDR and CDR2 SFDVKD. Deletions cut 5 bases from V and 9 bases from J, with 10 bases between. This CDR3 is built from 12 residues. This clonotype was picked up many times. This receptor was obtained from a human donor. The genes are TRBV24-1 and TRBJ1-5, with D unresolved. Sequenced: PBMCs spiked with cells of the T cell clone KT2. The CDR3 sequence is CATSGGRGPQHF. The CDR3 region has the DNA TGTGCCACCAGTGGTGGGCGGGGGCCCCAGCATTTT.